This T cell receptor (beta chain) was found in a study of breast tumors, draining lymph nodes, adjacent tissues. Samples came from axillary lymph nodes draining the breast cancer. Study-wide points: Tumor T cell lymph node origin was a supported hypothesis, not proven. Tumor TCR diversity was below lymph nodes but above nontumor tissue. Compared with basal-like, luminal-like tumors shared significantly more repertoire with nontumor tissue. Data fit most tumor T cells coming from lymph node, expanding in tumor.

This clonotype was counted at least ten times. Its specificity is not known. TCRdb redid the calling of the multiplex PCR reads with MiXCR, one entry per CDR3 protein. The sample holds roughly 260,000 distinct CDR3 sequences; over 25% are singletons and the top ten take 0.85% to 1.2%. Specimen: axillary lymph node tissue. This receptor was obtained from a female donor with breast cancer. Some clones in this sample may be carry-over from other donors' samples.

The CDR3 nucleotides read TGTGCCAGCAGTCAACAGGGGAGCGTGAACGAGCAGTACTTC. Translated, it gives CASSQQGSVNEQYF. The genes are TRBV12-3 or TRBV12-4 and TRBJ2-7; 7 bases line up with TRBD1. V lost 5 bases to trimming and J lost 5 bases; unmatched junction nucleotides: 9. CDR3 length: 14 amino acids.